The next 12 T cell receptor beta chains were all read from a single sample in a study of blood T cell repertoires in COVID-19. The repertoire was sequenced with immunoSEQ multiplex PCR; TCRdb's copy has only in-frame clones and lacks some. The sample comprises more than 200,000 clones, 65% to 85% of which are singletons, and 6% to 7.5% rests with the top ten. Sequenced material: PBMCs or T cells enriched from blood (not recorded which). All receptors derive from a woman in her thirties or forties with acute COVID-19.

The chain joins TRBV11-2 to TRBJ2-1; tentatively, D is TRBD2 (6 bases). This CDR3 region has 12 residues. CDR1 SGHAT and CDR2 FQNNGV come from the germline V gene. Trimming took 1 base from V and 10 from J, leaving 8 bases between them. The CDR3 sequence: CASSLGGEEQFF. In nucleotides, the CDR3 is TGTGCCAGCAGCTTAGGGGGGGAGGAGCAGTTCTTC.

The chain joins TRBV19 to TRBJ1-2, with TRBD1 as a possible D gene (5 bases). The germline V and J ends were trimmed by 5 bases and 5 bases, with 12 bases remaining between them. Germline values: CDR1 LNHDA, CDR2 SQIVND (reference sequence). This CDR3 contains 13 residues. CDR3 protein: CASSEHQGYGYTF. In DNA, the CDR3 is TGTGCCAGTAGTGAACATCAGGGATATGGCTACACCTTC.

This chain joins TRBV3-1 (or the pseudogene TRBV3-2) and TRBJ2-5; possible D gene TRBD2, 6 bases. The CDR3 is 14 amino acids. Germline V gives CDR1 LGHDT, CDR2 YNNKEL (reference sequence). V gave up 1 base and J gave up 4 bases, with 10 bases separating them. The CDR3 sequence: CASSQGDGRETQYF. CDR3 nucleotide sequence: TGTGCCAGCAGCCAAGGCGACGGGAGAGAGACCCAGTACTTC.

CDR3 coding DNA: TGTGCCAGCAGCTTAGATCGCGCACCAGCCAAAAACATTCAGTACTTC. Protein sequence: CASSLDRAPAKNIQYF. The V call is TRBV11-2, the J call TRBJ2-4; D unclear. The germline gives CDR1 SGHAT, CDR2 FQNNGV. CDR3 size: 16 residues. Trimming removed 0 bases from V and 0 bases from J, with 9 bases in between.

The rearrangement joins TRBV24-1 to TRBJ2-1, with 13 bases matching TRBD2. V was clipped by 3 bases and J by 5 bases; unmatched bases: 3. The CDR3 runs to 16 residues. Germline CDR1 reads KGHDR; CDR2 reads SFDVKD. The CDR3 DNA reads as TGTGCCACCAGTGATCCCGGACTAGCGGGAGACAATGAGCAGTTCTTC. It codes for CATSDPGLAGDNEQFF.

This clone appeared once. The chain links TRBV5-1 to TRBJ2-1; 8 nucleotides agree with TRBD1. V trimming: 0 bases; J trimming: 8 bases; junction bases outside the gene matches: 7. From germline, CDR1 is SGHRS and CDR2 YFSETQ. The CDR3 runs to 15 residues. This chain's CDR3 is CASSLASGGNDEQFF. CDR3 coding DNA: TGCGCCAGCAGCTTGGCCTCAGGGGGCAACGATGAGCAGTTCTTC.

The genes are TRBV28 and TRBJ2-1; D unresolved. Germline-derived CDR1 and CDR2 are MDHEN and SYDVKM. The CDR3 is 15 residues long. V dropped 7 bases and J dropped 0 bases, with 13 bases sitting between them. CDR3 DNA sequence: TGTGCCAGCACCGCTCCGCTGAGCTCCTACAATGAGCAGTTCTTC. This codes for CASTAPLSSYNEQFF.

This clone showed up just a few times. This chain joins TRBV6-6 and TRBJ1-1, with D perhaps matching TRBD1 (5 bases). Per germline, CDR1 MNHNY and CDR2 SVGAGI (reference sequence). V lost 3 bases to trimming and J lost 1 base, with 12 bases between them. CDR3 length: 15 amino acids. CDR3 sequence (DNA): TGTGCCAGCAGTTATGAAGGGGCCCCGAACACTGAAGCTTTCTTT. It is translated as CASSYEGAPNTEAFF.

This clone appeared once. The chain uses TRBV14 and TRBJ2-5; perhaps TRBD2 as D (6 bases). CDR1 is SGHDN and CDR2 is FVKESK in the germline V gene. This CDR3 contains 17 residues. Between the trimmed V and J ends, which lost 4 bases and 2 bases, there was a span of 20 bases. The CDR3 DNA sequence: TGTGCCAGCAGCCCCGGTGGGGGGTTCCCAAGGCAAGAGACCCAGTACTTC. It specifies CASSPGGGFPRQETQYF.

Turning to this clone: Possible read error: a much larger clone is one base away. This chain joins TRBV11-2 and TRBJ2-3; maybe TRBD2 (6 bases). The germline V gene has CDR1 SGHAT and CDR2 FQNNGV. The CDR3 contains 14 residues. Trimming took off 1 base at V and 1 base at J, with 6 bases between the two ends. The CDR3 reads CASSLAGGTDTQYF. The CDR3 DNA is TGTGCCAGCAGCTTAGCGGGGGGCACAGATACGCAGTATTTT.

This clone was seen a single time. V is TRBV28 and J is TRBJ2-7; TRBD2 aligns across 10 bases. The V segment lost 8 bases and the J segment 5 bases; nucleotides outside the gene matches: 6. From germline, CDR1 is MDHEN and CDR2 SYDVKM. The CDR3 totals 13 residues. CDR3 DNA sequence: TGTGCCAGCGGGACTAGCGCCCTTGACGAGCAGTACTTC. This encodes CASGTSALDEQYF. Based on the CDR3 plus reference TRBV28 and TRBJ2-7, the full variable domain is DVKVTQSSRYLVKRTGEKVFLECVQDMDHENMFWYRQDPGLGLRLIYFSYDVKMKEKGDIPEGYSVSREKKERFSLILESASTNQTSMYLCASGTSALDEQYFGPGTRLTVT.

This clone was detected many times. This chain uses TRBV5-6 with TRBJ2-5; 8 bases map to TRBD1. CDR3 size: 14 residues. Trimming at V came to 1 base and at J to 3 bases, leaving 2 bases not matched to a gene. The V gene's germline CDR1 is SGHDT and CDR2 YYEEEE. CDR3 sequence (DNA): TGTGCCAGCAGCTTGTTGACAGGGGAAGAGACCCAGTACTTC. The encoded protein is CASSLLTGEETQYF.